This TCR beta chain was identified in a study of OX40 agonist ivuxolimab in advanced cancers. Study-level background: Of mixed ages from 23 to 79 and averaging 60 years, the group was approximately 84% male. Study-wide findings and caveats: The study observed clonal expansion of CD4+ and CD8+ blood T cells by week 6 at 0.1 to 3.0 mg/kg.

As to this clone: Its antigen is undetermined.

This table comes from immunoSEQ multiplex PCR, and its TCRdb copy is limited to in-frame clones, with some not included. The profile covers some 62,000 clones, with approximately 90% appearing a single time and roughly an eighth taken by the ten largest. The CDR3 consists of 17 residues. Looked up from germline, CDR1 is LGHNA and CDR2 is YSLEER. The V gene end was trimmed by 0 bases and the J gene end by 3 bases; junction bases not matched to a gene: 9. The sequencing here drew on CD4+ or CD8+ T cells sorted from blood, taken in a trial of the OX40 agonist ivuxolimab. The genes are TRBV4-3 and TRBJ2-7, with 9 bases aligning to TRBD1. The TCR originated in an adult with an advanced solid tumor such as melanoma, head and neck, liver or kidney cancer. This chain's CDR3 is CASSQELPGQGRYEQYF. DNA of the CDR3: TGCGCCAGCAGCCAAGAGCTACCGGGACAGGGACGCTACGAGCAGTACTTC.